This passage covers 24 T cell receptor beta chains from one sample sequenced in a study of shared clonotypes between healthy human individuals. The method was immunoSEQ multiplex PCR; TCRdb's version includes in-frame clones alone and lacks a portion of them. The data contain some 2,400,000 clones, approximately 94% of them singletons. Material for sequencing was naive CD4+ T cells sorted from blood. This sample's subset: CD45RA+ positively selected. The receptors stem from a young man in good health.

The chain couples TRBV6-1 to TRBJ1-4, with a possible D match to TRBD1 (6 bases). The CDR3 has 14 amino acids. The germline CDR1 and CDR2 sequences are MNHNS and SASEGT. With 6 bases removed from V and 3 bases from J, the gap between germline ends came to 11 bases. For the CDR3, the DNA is TGTGCCAGCAGCGAACAGGGTGCTAATGAAAAACTGTTTTTT. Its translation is CASSEQGANEKLFF.

The CDR3 sequence is CASSLLGTNQPQHF. The CDR3 DNA is TGTGCCAGCAGCCTCCTGGGGACTAATCAGCCCCAGCATTTT. The chain couples TRBV6-4 to TRBJ1-5; D might be TRBD1 (5 bases). V shed 6 bases and J shed 4 bases, with 13 bases lying between them. From germline, CDR1 is MRHNA and CDR2 SNTAGT. The CDR3 runs to 14 residues.

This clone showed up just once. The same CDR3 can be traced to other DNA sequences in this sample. Here the CDR3 reads CSAKGDTQYF. For the CDR3, the DNA is TGCAGTGCTAAGGGAGATACGCAGTATTTT. This chain joins TRBV20-1 and TRBJ2-3, with D unresolved. This CDR3 has 10 residues. The germline V gene has CDR1 DFQATT and CDR2 SNEGSKA (reference sequence). The V gene lost 4 bases and the J gene lost 5 bases, with 4 bases spanning the gap.

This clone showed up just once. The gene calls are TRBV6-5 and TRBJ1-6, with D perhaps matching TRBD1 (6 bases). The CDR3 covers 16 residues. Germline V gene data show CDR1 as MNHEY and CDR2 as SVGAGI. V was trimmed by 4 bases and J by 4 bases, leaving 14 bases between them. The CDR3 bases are TGTGCCAGCAGTTGGGCAGGGGAGGGGTATAATTCACCCCTCCACTTT. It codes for CASSWAGEGYNSPLHF.

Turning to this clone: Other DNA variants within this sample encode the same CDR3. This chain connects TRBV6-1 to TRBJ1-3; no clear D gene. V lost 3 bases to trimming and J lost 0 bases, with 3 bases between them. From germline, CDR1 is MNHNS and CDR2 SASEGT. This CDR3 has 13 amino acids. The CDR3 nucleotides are TGTGCCAGCAGTGACTACTCTGGAAACACCATATATTTT. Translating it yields CASSDYSGNTIYF.

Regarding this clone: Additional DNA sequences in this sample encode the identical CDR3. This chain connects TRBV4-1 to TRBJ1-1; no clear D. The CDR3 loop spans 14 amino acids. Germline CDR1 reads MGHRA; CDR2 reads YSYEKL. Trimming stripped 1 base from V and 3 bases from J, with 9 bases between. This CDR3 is CASSQVEGDTEAFF. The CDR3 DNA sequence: TGCGCCAGCAGCCAAGTTGAAGGAGACACTGAAGCTTTCTTT.

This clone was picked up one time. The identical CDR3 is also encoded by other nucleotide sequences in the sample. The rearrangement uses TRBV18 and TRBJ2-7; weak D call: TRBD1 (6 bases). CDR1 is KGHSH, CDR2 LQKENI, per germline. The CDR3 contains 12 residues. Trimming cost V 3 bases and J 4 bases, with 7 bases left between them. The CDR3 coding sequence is TGTGCCAGCTCACCGGACAGTTACGAGCAGTACTTC. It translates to CASSPDSYEQYF.

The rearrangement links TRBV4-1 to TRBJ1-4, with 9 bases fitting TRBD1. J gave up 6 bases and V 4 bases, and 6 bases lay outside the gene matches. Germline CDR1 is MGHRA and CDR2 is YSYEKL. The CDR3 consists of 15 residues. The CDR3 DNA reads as TGCGCCAGCAGCCCAGGGACAGGGCCATATGAAAAACTGTTTTTT. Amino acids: CASSPGTGPYEKLFF.

CDR3 sequence: CASSPGSNVEKLFF. CDR3 nucleotide sequence: TGTGCCAGTAGTCCCGGGTCGAATGTGGAAAAACTGTTTTTT. V and J are TRBV19 and TRBJ1-4, with no clear D. CDR1 and CDR2 (germline): LNHDA, SQIVND (reference sequence). The V end lost 5 bases, the J end lost 8 bases, and 15 bases lay between the germline ends. This CDR3 has 14 amino acids.

The DNA for the CDR3 is TGTGCCAGCAGTTTTGGGACGGAGGGACCAGGCCAGTTCTTC. Its protein is CASSFGTEGPGQFF. The rearrangement uses TRBV27 and TRBJ2-1, with TRBD2 as a possible D gene (6 bases). Trimming took 3 bases from V and 13 from J, leaving 19 bases between them. CDR3 size: 14 residues. Germline V CDR1 and CDR2: MNHEY, SMNVEV (reference sequence).

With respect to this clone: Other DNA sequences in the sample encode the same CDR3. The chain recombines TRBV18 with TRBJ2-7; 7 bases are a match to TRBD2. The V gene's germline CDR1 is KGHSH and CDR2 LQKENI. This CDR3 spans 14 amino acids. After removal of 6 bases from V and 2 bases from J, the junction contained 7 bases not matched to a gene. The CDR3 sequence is CASSPTGTTYEQYF. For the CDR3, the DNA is TGTGCCAGCTCCCCGACCGGGACTACCTACGAGCAGTACTTC.

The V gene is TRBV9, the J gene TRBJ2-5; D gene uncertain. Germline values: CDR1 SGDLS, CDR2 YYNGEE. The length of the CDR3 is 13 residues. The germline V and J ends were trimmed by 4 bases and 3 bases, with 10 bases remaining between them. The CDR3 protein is CASSRGRKETQYF. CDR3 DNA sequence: TGTGCCAGCAGCCGAGGCCGCAAAGAGACCCAGTACTTC.

The CDR3 protein is CASSLETSGSTGTDTQYF. DNA of the CDR3: TGCGCCAGCAGCCTAGAGACTAGCGGGAGTACGGGCACAGATACGCAGTATTTT. This chain uses TRBV5-1 with TRBJ2-3, with 12 bases identical to TRBD2. Germline-derived CDR1 and CDR2 are SGHRS and YFSETQ. Trimming removed 4 bases from V and 1 base from J; junction bases left unmatched: 10. The CDR3 is 18 residues long.

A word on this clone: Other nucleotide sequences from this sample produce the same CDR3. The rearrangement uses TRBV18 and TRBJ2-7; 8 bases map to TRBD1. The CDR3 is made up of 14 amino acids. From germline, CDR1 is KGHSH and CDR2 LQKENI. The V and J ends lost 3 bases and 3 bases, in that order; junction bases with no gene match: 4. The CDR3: CASSPETGVYEQYF. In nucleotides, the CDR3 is TGTGCCAGCTCACCGGAGACAGGGGTCTACGAGCAGTACTTC.

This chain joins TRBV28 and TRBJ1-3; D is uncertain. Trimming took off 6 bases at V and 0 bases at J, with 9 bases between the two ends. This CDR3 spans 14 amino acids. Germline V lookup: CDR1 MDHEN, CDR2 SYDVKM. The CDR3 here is CASRARGSGNTIYF. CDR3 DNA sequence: TGTGCCAGCAGAGCCCGAGGCTCTGGAAACACCATATATTTT.

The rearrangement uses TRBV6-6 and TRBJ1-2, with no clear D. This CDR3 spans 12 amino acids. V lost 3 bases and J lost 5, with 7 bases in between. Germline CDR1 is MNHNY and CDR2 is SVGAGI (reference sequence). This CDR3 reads CASSYVPYGYTF. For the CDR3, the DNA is TGTGCCAGCAGTTATGTCCCATATGGCTACACCTTC.

As DNA, the CDR3 is TGTGCCAGCAGCTTATGGGTCTCCACTGAGGATACGCAGTATTTT. Protein: CASSLWVSTEDTQYF. The chain is built from TRBV7-9 and TRBJ2-3; D ambiguous. This CDR3 region has 15 residues. Germline lookup yields CDR1 SEHNR and CDR2 FQNEAQ (reference sequence). The ends were cut back, 2 bases at V and 6 bases at J, with 15 bases in the middle.

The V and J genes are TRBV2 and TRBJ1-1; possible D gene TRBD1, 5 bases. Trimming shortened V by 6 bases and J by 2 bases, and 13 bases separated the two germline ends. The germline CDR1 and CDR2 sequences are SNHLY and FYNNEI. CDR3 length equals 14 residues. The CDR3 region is CASRQDLVNTEAFF. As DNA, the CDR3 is TGTGCCAGCAGACAGGATCTAGTTAACACTGAAGCTTTCTTT.

The CDR3 DNA reads TGCGCCAGCAGCTCCGGACTAGCGGGGGGGCTCAGCTCCTACAATGAGCAGTTCTTC. This codes for CASSSGLAGGLSSYNEQFF. V is TRBV5-1 and J is TRBJ2-1; 15 bases are shared with TRBD2. The CDR3 sequence is 19 residues long. The V and J ends lost 3 bases and 0 bases, in that order; junction bases with no gene match: 7. Germline lookup yields CDR1 SGHRS and CDR2 YFSETQ.

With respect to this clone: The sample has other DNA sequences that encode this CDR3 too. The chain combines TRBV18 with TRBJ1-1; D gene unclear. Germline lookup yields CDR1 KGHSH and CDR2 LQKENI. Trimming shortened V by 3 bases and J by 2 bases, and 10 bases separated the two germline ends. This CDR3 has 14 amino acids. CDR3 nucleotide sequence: TGTGCCAGCTCACCCGGACCGAGCAACACTGAAGCTTTCTTT. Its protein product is CASSPGPSNTEAFF.

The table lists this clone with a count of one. CDR3 nucleotide sequence: TGTGCCAGCAGCTTTGACTTAGGACTAGCGACAGGAGATACGCAGTATTTT. Amino acids: CASSFDLGLATGDTQYF. This rearrangement joins TRBV9 to TRBJ2-3, with TRBD2 matching over 9 bases. The CDR3 consists of 17 residues. V lost 4 bases and J lost 5; bases outside the gene matches: 14. The V gene's germline CDR1 is SGDLS and CDR2 YYNGEE.

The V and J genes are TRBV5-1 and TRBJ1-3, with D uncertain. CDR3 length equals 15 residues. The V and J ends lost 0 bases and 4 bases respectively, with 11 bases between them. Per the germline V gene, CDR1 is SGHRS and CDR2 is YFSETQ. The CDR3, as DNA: TGCGCCAGCAGCTTGGCCAAGTCAGGAGGAAACACCATATATTTT. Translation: CASSLAKSGGNTIYF.

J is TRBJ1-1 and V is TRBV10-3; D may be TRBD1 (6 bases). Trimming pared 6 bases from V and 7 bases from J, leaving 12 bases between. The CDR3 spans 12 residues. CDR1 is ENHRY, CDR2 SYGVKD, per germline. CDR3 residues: CAISQDRFEAFF. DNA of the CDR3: TGTGCCATCAGCCAAGACAGGTTTGAAGCTTTCTTT.

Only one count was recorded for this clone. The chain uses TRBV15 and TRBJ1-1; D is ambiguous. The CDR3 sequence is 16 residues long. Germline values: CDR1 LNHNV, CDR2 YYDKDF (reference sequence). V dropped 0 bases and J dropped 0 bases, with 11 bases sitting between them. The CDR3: CATSRDRGRVNTEAFF. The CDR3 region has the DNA TGTGCCACCAGCAGAGATAGAGGGAGGGTGAACACTGAAGCTTTCTTT.